Described below is a single T cell receptor (beta chain) sequence and its context. The record originates from a study of blood T cell repertoires in COVID-19. Participants came from roughly 23 US areas, aged about 18 to 100 years. Recovered Cohort 3 donors showed two negative PCRs, clearance, or symptom resolution. Original analysis: Estimated nucleated cell counts came from reference gene primer amplification. Sequencing was performed with immunoSEQ multiplex PCR; in TCRdb, only in-frame clones are kept and a portion is missing. The DNA was the basis for D and trimming; V, J and clone size are from that table. The table has fewer than 400,000 clones, 80% to 90% seen once. Germline lookup yields CDR1 GTSNPN and CDR2 SVGIG (reference sequence). This CDR3 comprises 12 residues. With 7 bases removed from V and 4 bases from J, the gap between germline ends came to 10 bases.

The rearrangement joins TRBV30 to TRBJ1-4; no clear D gene. Sequencing was done on a sample of PBMCs or T cells enriched from blood (not recorded which). The TCR comes from a man aged 30 to 39 who had recovered from COVID-19. Written as DNA, the CDR3 is TGTGCCTCGGTGCAGGTTAATGAAAAACTGTTTTTT. It yields the protein CASVQVNEKLFF.